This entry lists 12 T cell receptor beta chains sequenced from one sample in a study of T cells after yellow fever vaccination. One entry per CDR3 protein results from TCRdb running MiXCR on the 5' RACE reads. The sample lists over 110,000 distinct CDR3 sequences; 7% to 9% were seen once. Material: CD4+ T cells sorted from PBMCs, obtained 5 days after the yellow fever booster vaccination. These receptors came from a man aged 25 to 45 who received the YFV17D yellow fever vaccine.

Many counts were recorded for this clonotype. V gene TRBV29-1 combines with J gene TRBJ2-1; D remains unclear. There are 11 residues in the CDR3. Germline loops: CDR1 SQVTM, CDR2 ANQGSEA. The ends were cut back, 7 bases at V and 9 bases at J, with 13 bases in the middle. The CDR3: CSAASLVEQFF. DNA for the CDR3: TGCAGCGCCGCCTCTCTAGTTGAGCAGTTCTTC.

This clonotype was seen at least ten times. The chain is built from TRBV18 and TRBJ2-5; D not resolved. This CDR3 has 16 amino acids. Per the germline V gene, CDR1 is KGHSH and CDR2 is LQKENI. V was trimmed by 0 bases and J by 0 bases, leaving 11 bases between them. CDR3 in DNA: TGTGCCAGCTCACCACCGCGCAGGACGTACCAAGAGACCCAGTACTTC. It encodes CASSPPRRTYQETQYF.

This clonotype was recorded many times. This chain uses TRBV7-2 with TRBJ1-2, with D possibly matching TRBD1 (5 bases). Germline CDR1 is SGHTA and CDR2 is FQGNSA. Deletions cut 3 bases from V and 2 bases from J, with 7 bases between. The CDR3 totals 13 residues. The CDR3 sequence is CASSFRQNYGYTF. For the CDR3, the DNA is TGTGCCAGCAGCTTTCGACAGAACTATGGCTACACCTTC.

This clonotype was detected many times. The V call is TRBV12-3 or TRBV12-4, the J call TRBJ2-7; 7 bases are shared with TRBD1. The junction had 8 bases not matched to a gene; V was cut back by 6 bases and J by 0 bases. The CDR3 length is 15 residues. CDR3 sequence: CASRTTGPSSYEQYF. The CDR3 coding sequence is TGTGCCAGCAGAACGACAGGGCCGAGCTCCTACGAGCAGTACTTC.

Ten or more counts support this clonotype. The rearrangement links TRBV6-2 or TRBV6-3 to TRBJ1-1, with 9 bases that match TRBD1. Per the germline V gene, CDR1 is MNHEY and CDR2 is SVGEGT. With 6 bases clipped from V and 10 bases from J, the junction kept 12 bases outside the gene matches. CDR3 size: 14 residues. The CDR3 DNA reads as TGTGCCAGCAGCCCCACCGGGACAGGGACGAGAGCTTTCTTT. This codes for CASSPTGTGTRAFF.

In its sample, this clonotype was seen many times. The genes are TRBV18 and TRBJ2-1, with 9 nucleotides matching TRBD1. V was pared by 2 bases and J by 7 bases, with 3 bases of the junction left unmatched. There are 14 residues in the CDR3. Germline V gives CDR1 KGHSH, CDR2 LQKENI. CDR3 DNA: TGTGCCAGCTCACCAGGACAGGGGTCAAATGAGCAGTTCTTC. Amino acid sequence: CASSPGQGSNEQFF.

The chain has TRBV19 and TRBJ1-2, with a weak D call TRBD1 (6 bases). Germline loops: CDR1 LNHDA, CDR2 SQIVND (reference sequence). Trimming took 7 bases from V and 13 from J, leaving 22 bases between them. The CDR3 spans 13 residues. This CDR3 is CASTDDLGMTGTF. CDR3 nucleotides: TGTGCCAGTACCGATGATTTGGGGATGACAGGCACCTTC.

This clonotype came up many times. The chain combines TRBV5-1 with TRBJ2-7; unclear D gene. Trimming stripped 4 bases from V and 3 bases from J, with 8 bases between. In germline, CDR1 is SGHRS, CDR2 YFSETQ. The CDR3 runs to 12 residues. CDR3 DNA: TGCGCCAGCAGCCCGGGTTACTACGAGCAGTACTTC. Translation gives CASSPGYYEQYF.

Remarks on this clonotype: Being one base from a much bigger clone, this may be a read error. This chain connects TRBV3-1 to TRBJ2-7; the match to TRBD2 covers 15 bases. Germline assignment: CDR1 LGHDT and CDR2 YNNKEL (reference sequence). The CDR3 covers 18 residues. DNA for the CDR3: TGTTCCAGCAGCCCCCAGGGACTAGCGGGAGGAGTCATCTACGAGCAGTACTTC. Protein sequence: CSSSPQGLAGGVIYEQYF.

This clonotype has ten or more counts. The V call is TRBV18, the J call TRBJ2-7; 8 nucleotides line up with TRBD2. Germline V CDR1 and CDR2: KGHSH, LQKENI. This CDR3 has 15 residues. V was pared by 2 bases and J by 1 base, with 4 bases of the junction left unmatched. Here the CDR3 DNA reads TGTGCCAGCTCACCAAGCGGGAGTTCTTCCTACGAGCAGTACTTC. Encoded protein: CASSPSGSSSYEQYF.

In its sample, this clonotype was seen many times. CDR3: CATLVGGTLDSYEQYF. Here the CDR3 DNA reads TGTGCCACCCTGGTCGGAGGGACTCTGGACTCCTACGAGCAGTACTTC. The gene calls are TRBV28 and TRBJ2-7; D might be TRBD2 (6 bases). CDR1 and CDR2 (germline): MDHEN, SYDVKM. Trimming took off 10 bases at V and 0 bases at J, with 22 bases between the two ends. The length of the CDR3 is 16 residues. Drawing the rest from reference TRBV28 and TRBJ2-7, the complete variable domain is DVKVTQSSRYLVKRTGEKVFLECVQDMDHENMFWYRQDPGLGLRLIYFSYDVKMKEKGDIPEGYSVSREKKERFSLILESASTNQTSMYLCATLVGGTLDSYEQYFGPGTRLTVT.

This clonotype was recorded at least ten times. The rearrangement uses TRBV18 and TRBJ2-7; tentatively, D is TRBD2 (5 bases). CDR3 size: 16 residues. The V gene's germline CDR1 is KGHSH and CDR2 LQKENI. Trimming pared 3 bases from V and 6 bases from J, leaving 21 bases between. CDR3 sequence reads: CASSPPRVGNRVEQYF. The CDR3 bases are TGTGCCAGCTCACCTCCAAGGGTCGGGAATCGGGTCGAGCAGTACTTC. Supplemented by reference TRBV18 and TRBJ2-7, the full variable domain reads NAGVMQNPRHLVRRRGQEARLRCSPMKGHSHVYWYRQLPEEGLKFMVYLQKENIIDESGMPKERFSAEFPKEGPSILRIQQVVRGDSAAYFCASSPPRVGNRVEQYFGPGTRLTVT.